The 30 T cell receptor beta chains below all came from one sample that was sequenced in a study of regulatory T cells in long-lasting Graves disease. Regarding time point: newly diagnosed GD, antithyroid drugs for less than 3 months. After RNA was extracted from PBMCs, the TCR library was made from it. HTBI primers from iRepertoire and Arm-PCR of CDR3 regions yielded the TCR beta libraries. TCRdb reprocessed the multiplex PCR reads via MiXCR and lists one record per CDR3 protein. The sample lists around 450,000 distinct CDR3 sequences, roughly 17% occurring once. The sample was also linked to a second study, of T cells in Graves' hyperthyroidism and ophthalmopathy.

The input for sequencing was peripheral blood mononuclear cells (PBMCs), taken at new diagnosis, from a patient treated with antithyroid drugs. The receptors were sampled from a man aged 40-55 years with Graves disease.

The V gene is TRBV6-1, the J gene TRBJ2-1, with D uncertain. The germline CDR1 and CDR2 sequences are MNHNS and SASEGT. The ends were cut back, 5 bases at V and 6 bases at J, with 14 bases in the middle. The CDR3 spans 14 residues. Here the CDR3 DNA reads TGTGCCAGCAGTCCCGGCTTCGAGCTCAATGAGCAGTTCTTC. Translation: CASSPGFELNEQFF.

This clonotype was detected ten times or more. The chain recombines TRBV29-1 with TRBJ2-5; D gene unclear. The CDR3 contains 13 residues. In germline, CDR1 is SQVTM, CDR2 ANQGSEA. Between the trimmed V and J ends, which lost 0 bases and 5 bases, there was a span of 10 bases. The CDR3 coding sequence is TGCAGCGTTGAAGAGTCTCAACTGGAGACCCAGTACTTC. Protein product: CSVEESQLETQYF. Together with reference TRBV29-1 and TRBJ2-5, the CDR3 gives the full variable domain: SAVISQKPSRDICQRGTSLTIQCQVDSQVTMMFWYRQQPGQSLTLIATANQGSEATYESGFVIDKFPISRPNLTFSTLTVSNMSPEDSSIYLCSVEESQLETQYFGPGTRLLVL.

Many counts were recorded for this clonotype. V gene TRBV12-3 or TRBV12-4 combines with J gene TRBJ2-7; perhaps TRBD1 as D (6 bases). The CDR3 spans 14 residues. The V and J ends lost 1 base and 3 bases respectively, with 10 bases between them. DNA of the CDR3: TGTGCCAGCAGTTTAGGTTGGACAGTCTACGAGCAGTACTTC. Protein product: CASSLGWTVYEQYF.

This clonotype has a handful of counts. The chain has TRBV7-9 and TRBJ2-2; the match to TRBD1 covers 9 bases. CDR3 length equals 13 residues. Per the germline V gene, CDR1 is SEHNR and CDR2 is FQNEAQ (reference sequence). The junction had 4 bases not matched to a gene; V was cut back by 6 bases and J by 8 bases. This CDR3 reads CASRGTGNGELFF. Here the CDR3 DNA reads TGTGCCAGCAGAGGGACAGGGAATGGGGAGCTGTTTTTT.

This clonotype has ten or more counts. The chain recombines TRBV18 with TRBJ2-3; D is unresolved. This CDR3 has 14 amino acids. V was clipped by 0 bases and J by 4 bases, with 8 bases between them. The germline V gene has CDR1 KGHSH and CDR2 LQKENI. As DNA, the CDR3 is TGTGCCAGCTCACCACCCCCAGGTGCAGATACGCAGTATTTT. Its protein is CASSPPPGADTQYF.

This clonotype has a count of ten or more. The V call is TRBV18, the J call TRBJ2-3, with 12 bases matching TRBD2. The CDR3 has 18 amino acids. After removal of 4 bases from V and 0 bases from J, the junction contained 8 bases not matched to a gene. Germline V lookup: CDR1 KGHSH, CDR2 LQKENI. The CDR3 DNA follows: TGTGCCAGCTCACAGACTAGCGGGAGTCCGCCTAGCACAGATACGCAGTATTTT. Its translation is CASSQTSGSPPSTDTQYF.

This clonotype was detected many times. The chain employs TRBV7-2 and TRBJ2-1; tentative D call: TRBD2 (6 bases). In germline, CDR1 is SGHTA, CDR2 FQGNSA. CDR3 length: 16 residues. V lost 5 bases to trimming and J lost 2 bases, with 16 bases between them. CDR3 region: CASSPRSGRPYNEQFF. The CDR3, as DNA: TGTGCCAGCAGCCCCAGGTCCGGGAGACCCTACAATGAGCAGTTCTTC.

This clonotype was counted at least ten times. One junction end disagrees with the germline gene, perhaps due to a read error. This chain links TRBV5-1 with TRBJ1-1; 7 nucleotides agree with TRBD1. CDR1 SGHRS and CDR2 YFSETQ come from the germline V gene. This CDR3 comprises 14 residues. CDR3 nucleotide sequence: TGTGCCAGCAGCTTGGAGGCAGGGGGCACTGAAGCTTTCTTT. This gives the protein CASSLEAGGTEAFF. Together with reference TRBV5-1 and TRBJ1-1, the CDR3 gives the full variable domain: KAGVTQTPRYLIKTRGQQVTLSCSPISGHRSVSWYQQTPGQGLQFLFEYFSETQRNKGNFPGRFSGRQFSNSRSEMNVSTLELGDSALYLCASSLEAGGTEAFFGQGTRLTVV.

About this clonotype: A much larger clone differs from this one at a single base, so this may be a read error. The gene calls are TRBV20-1 and TRBJ2-1; possibly TRBD1 for D (5 bases). The CDR3 is 15 amino acids. Per germline, CDR1 DFQATT and CDR2 SNEGSKA (reference sequence). In DNA, the CDR3 is TGCAGTGCTATGACAGTAGGACGAGCCTACAATGAGCGGTTCTTC. This encodes CSAMTVGRAYNERFF.

The V gene is TRBV9, the J gene TRBJ2-2; no firm D call. The length of the CDR3 is 15 residues. The germline gives CDR1 SGDLS, CDR2 YYNGEE. V was shortened by 4 bases and J by 1 base, with 11 bases between the two germline ends. This CDR3 is CASSQDLQNTGELFF. In DNA, the CDR3 is TGTGCCAGCAGCCAAGACTTACAGAACACCGGGGAGCTGTTTTTT.

This clonotype was detected ten times or more. The rearrangement uses TRBV24-1 and TRBJ2-1; unclear D gene. The CDR3 covers 16 residues. Germline V lookup: CDR1 KGHDR, CDR2 SFDVKD. The germline V and J ends were trimmed by 4 bases and 0 bases, with 12 bases remaining between them. CDR3 loop: CATSDLDTSSYNEQFF. CDR3 coding DNA: TGTGCCACCAGTGACCTTGATACGAGCTCCTACAATGAGCAGTTCTTC.

The chain carries TRBV28 and TRBJ1-2; perhaps TRBD1 as D (6 bases). The germline V and J ends were trimmed by 1 base and 8 bases, with 14 bases remaining between them. There are 14 residues in the CDR3. Germline CDR1 is MDHEN and CDR2 is SYDVKM. CDR3 coding DNA: TGTGCCAGCAGTTTATCGGGGCAGGGGTACGGCTACACCTTC. The encoded protein is CASSLSGQGYGYTF.

This clonotype was seen ten or more times. This chain joins TRBV24-1 and TRBJ2-2; D not resolved. Germline V gene data show CDR1 as KGHDR and CDR2 as SFDVKD. The CDR3 consists of 14 residues. V lost 1 base, J lost 1 base, and 3 bases lay in between. The CDR3 DNA follows: TGTGCCACCAGTGATTTACAGAACACCGGGGAGCTGTTTTTT. Translated, it gives CATSDLQNTGELFF.

This clonotype was recorded a few times. V is TRBV20-1 and J is TRBJ2-7, with 7 bases identical to TRBD1. Germline assignment: CDR1 DFQATT and CDR2 SNEGSKA (reference sequence). V trimming: 0 bases; J trimming: 5 bases; junction bases outside the gene matches: 7. This CDR3 has 14 residues. The CDR3 here is CSARDPRGGDEQYF. CDR3 nucleotides: TGCAGTGCTAGAGATCCGAGAGGGGGCGACGAGCAGTACTTC.

The sample holds many counts of this clonotype. The gene calls are TRBV27 and TRBJ1-2; D is ambiguous. Between the trimmed V and J ends, which lost 5 bases and 3 bases, there was a span of 10 bases. Looked up from germline, CDR1 is MNHEY and CDR2 is SMNVEV (reference sequence). CDR3 length: 13 amino acids. The CDR3 sequence is CASSQSRDYGYTF. In DNA, the CDR3 is TGTGCCAGCAGTCAATCCCGGGACTATGGCTACACCTTC.

This clonotype was recorded at least ten times. J is TRBJ2-5 and V is TRBV28, with 9 bases identical to TRBD1. Trimming removed 6 bases from V and 5 bases from J; junction bases left unmatched: 4. This CDR3 region has 13 residues. The germline CDR1 and CDR2 sequences are MDHEN and SYDVKM. CDR3 region: CASRRTGAETQYF. The CDR3 bases are TGTGCCAGCAGAAGGACAGGGGCCGAGACCCAGTACTTC.

This clonotype came up many times. The genes are TRBV28 and TRBJ2-3; TRBD2 is a possible D gene (5 bases). Per germline, CDR1 MDHEN and CDR2 SYDVKM. The germline V and J ends were trimmed by 6 bases and 4 bases, with 17 bases remaining between them. The CDR3 length is 15 residues. CDR3 nucleotides: TGTGCCAGCAGCAAGATCGGGGTCAGTTCAGATACGCAGTATTTT. This sequence encodes CASSKIGVSSDTQYF.

The chain uses TRBV12-3 or TRBV12-4 and TRBJ2-1; 9 bases map to TRBD2. There are 14 residues in the CDR3. With 1 base clipped from V and 12 bases from J, the junction kept 7 bases outside the gene matches. The CDR3 loop reads CASSLGGRAMGQFF. CDR3 nucleotide sequence: TGTGCCAGCAGTTTAGGCGGGAGGGCCATGGGGCAGTTCTTC.

This clonotype showed up just a few times. This chain joins TRBV3-1 and TRBJ2-7; TRBD1 matches 7 bases. Germline CDR1 and CDR2: LGHDT and YNNKEL (reference sequence). Germline trimming cut 4 bases from V and 3 bases from J; bases unmatched to any gene: 9. The CDR3 extends over 15 amino acids. The CDR3 sequence: CASSPDRGRVYEQYF. CDR3 nucleotides: TGTGCCAGCAGCCCAGATAGGGGGCGCGTCTACGAGCAGTACTTC.

This clonotype was detected ten times or more. This chain's CDR3 is CSVGKGGNEQYF. CDR3 bases: TGCAGCGTTGGGAAGGGAGGGAACGAGCAGTACTTC. The V gene is TRBV29-1, the J gene TRBJ2-7; the match to TRBD2 covers 7 bases. Per germline, CDR1 SQVTM and CDR2 ANQGSEA. The CDR3 spans 12 residues. V lost 4 bases and J lost 5; bases outside the gene matches: 5.

This clonotype was observed many times. The V and J genes are TRBV30 and TRBJ1-1, with D uncertain. The CDR3 has 13 amino acids. Trimming shortened V by 5 bases and J by 3 bases, and 13 bases separated the two germline ends. Germline CDR1 and CDR2: GTSNPN and SVGIG (reference sequence). In DNA form, the CDR3 reads TGTGCCTGGGCGTTAGGAACCTACACTGAAGCTTTCTTT. Its translation: CAWALGTYTEAFF.

This clonotype has at least ten counts. The V gene is TRBV11-3, the J gene TRBJ2-1; D perhaps matches TRBD2 (5 bases). Trimming removed 3 bases at V and 2 bases at J, with 11 bases between. Germline V gives CDR1 SGHNT, CDR2 YENEEA. CDR3 length: 15 residues. The chain's CDR3 is CASSFGVRTYNEQFF. DNA for the CDR3: TGTGCCAGCAGCTTCGGGGTACGTACCTACAATGAGCAGTTCTTC.

This clonotype appeared a few times. Possible read error: a much larger clone is one base away. As the CDR3 is not closed by the conserved phenylalanine or tryptophan, this likely results from a read error. The V gene is TRBV20-1, the J gene TRBJ2-5, with D possibly matching TRBD1 (6 bases). Trimming removed 4 bases at V and 3 bases at J, with 12 bases between. Germline lookup yields CDR1 DFQATT and CDR2 SNEGSKA (reference sequence). This CDR3 is 13 amino acids long. The CDR3 nucleotides read TGCAGTGCTATAATCGGACAGAAAGAGACCCAGTACCTC. Its translation is CSAIIGQKETQYL.

The V and J genes are TRBV7-6 and TRBJ2-7; 8 bases map to TRBD1. Losses at the gene ends were 0 bases for V and 5 bases for J; bases not matched to a gene: 3. The CDR3 has 14 amino acids. Germline CDR1 reads SGHVS; CDR2 reads FNYEAQ. This CDR3 reads CASSLASGGHEQYF. The CDR3 coding sequence is TGTGCCAGCAGCTTAGCATCAGGGGGCCACGAGCAGTACTTC.

V is TRBV6-9 and J is TRBJ2-2; D is ambiguous. There are 14 residues in the CDR3. Trimming removed 3 bases at V and 4 bases at J, with 9 bases between. Germline CDR1 is MNHGY and CDR2 is SVAAGI. The CDR3 bases are TGTGCCAGCAGTTACATCGGGCGCACCGGGGAGCTGTTTTTT. Amino acid sequence: CASSYIGRTGELFF.

This clonotype was detected many times. J is TRBJ2-5 and V is TRBV28; D remains unclear. The germline CDR1 and CDR2 sequences are MDHEN and SYDVKM. CDR3 length: 13 residues. V was pared by 7 bases and J by 4 bases, with 13 bases between. CDR3 sequence reads: CASTLGWGETQYF. The CDR3 bases are TGTGCCAGCACCCTAGGTTGGGGAGAGACCCAGTACTTC.

The chain couples TRBV2 to TRBJ2-5; D is undetermined. V lost 4 bases and J 4 bases, leaving 7 bases between the germline ends. Germline V CDR1 and CDR2: SNHLY, FYNNEI. This CDR3 comprises 12 residues. CDR3 coding DNA: TGTGCCAGCAGTGTGACCCGAGAGACCCAGTACTTC. This codes for CASSVTRETQYF.

Concerning this clonotype: A much more abundant neighbour one base away suggests this may be a read error. The rearrangement links TRBV2 to TRBJ2-2; 10 bases are a match to TRBD1. Trimming at V came to 7 bases and at J to 7 bases, leaving 9 bases not matched to a gene. Germline V CDR1 and CDR2: SNHLY, FYNNEI. This CDR3 comprises 15 residues. The CDR3 reads CASKGDRGSLGELFF. In DNA, the CDR3 is TGTGCCAGCAAGGGGGACAGGGGTAGTCTCGGGGAGCTGTTTTTT.

The CDR3 nucleotides read TGTGCTAGTGGTTTGAGGGCGGGGTCGGTGGCTTTCTTT. Residues: CASGLRAGSVAFF. The chain joins TRBV12-5 to TRBJ1-1, with D unresolved. The germline V and J ends were trimmed by 2 bases and 11 bases, with 15 bases remaining between them. Germline V gene lookup returns CDR1 LGHNT and CDR2 FRNRAP. The CDR3 contains 13 residues.

This clonotype was found a few times. V and J are TRBV15 and TRBJ1-1, with a tentative D call TRBD1 (6 bases). CDR3 length: 14 amino acids. Trimming shortened V by 5 bases and J by 11 bases, and 21 bases separated the two germline ends. Germline V gives CDR1 LNHNV, CDR2 YYDKDF (reference sequence). The CDR3 nucleotides read TGTGCCACCAGCCAGAAGGGGGACCGCCTGGGGGCTTTCTTT. Its protein is CATSQKGDRLGAFF.